Shown below are 30 T cell receptor beta chains from a single sample sequenced in a study of CD8+ T cells in alopecia areata. The sample's treatment: oral pan-JAK inhibitor, 5-10 mg twice daily. cDNA reverse transcribed from extracted RNA served as the sequencing template. Assay: immunoSEQ multiplex PCR; the TCRdb copy retains only in-frame clones and omits some. The sample holds 180,000 or so clones, roughly 63% seen once. The input for sequencing was CD4+ T cells sorted from blood, taken at roughly week 58, from a patient treated with tofacitinib. These receptor sequences come from a human donor with alopecia areata.

The chain employs TRBV29-1 and TRBJ1-1; 7 bases fit TRBD1. V lost 2 bases and J lost 1; bases outside the gene matches: 4. CDR3 length equals 14 residues. The germline V gene encodes CDR1 SQVTM and CDR2 ANQGSEA. Here the CDR3 reads CSVERAGGNTEAFF. The CDR3, as DNA: TGCAGCGTTGAAAGGGCAGGGGGGAACACTGAAGCTTTCTTT.

This chain connects TRBV9 to TRBJ1-1; D ambiguous. The CDR3 loop spans 13 amino acids. V lost 2 bases, J lost 1 base, and 6 bases lay in between. Germline assignment: CDR1 SGDLS and CDR2 YYNGEE. The CDR3 here is CASSVQANTEAFF. The CDR3 bases are TGTGCCAGCAGCGTCCAAGCGAACACTGAAGCTTTCTTT.

The rearrangement uses TRBV27 and TRBJ1-1; unclear D gene. From germline, CDR1 is MNHEY and CDR2 SMNVEV (reference sequence). CDR3 length: 13 amino acids. Trimming removed 3 bases from V and 1 base from J, with 6 bases in between. The CDR3: CASSFSGNTEAFF. CDR3 in DNA: TGTGCCAGCAGTTTTTCAGGGAACACTGAAGCTTTCTTT.

This chain joins TRBV7-9 and TRBJ2-3; 7 bases fit TRBD1. Germline V gene sequence: CDR1 SEHNR, CDR2 FQNEAQ (reference sequence). After removal of 8 bases from V and 2 bases from J, the junction contained 10 bases not matched to a gene. This CDR3 has 15 amino acids. In DNA, the CDR3 is TGTGCCAGCGGACGTGGGACAGCGTCCACAGATACGCAGTATTTT. Amino acid sequence: CASGRGTASTDTQYF.

The chain carries TRBV18 and TRBJ2-5, with D unclear. The germline V gene encodes CDR1 KGHSH and CDR2 LQKENI. The ends were cut back, 1 base at V and 2 bases at J, with 5 bases in the middle. This CDR3 is built from 13 residues. CDR3 in amino acids: CASSPQVQETQYF. In DNA, the CDR3 is TGTGCCAGCTCACCACAGGTTCAAGAGACCCAGTACTTC.

This sequence joins TRBV30 and TRBJ2-7; D is uncertain. There are 12 residues in the CDR3. Trimming shortened V by 0 bases and J by 2 bases, and 5 bases separated the two germline ends. Germline V gene data show CDR1 as GTSNPN and CDR2 as SVGIG (reference sequence). CDR3 loop: CAWSVSAYEQYF. The DNA for the CDR3 is TGTGCCTGGAGTGTGTCAGCCTACGAGCAGTACTTC. The variable domain in full, with the rest retrieved from reference TRBV30 and TRBJ2-7, is SQTIHQWPATLVQPVGSPLSLECTVEGTSNPNLYWYRQAAGRGLQLLFYSVGIGQISSEVPQNLSASRPQDRQFILSSKKLLLSDSGFYLCAWSVSAYEQYFGPGTRLTVT.

This clone was counted between two and nine times. The rearrangement uses TRBV4-1 and TRBJ2-2, with D perhaps TRBD1 (5 bases). Germline assignment: CDR1 MGHRA and CDR2 YSYEKL. Deletions cut 0 bases from V and 4 bases from J, with 9 bases between. This CDR3 has 15 residues. The CDR3 loop is CASSQDRASTGELFF. Written as DNA, the CDR3 is TGCGCCAGCAGCCAAGACAGGGCAAGCACCGGGGAGCTGTTTTTT.

The chain couples TRBV5-6 to TRBJ1-2; D remains ambiguous. CDR1 and CDR2 from the germline V gene are SGHDT and YYEEEE. Trimming cost V 0 bases and J 5 bases, with 11 bases left between them. This CDR3 is 14 amino acids long. CDR3 nucleotide sequence: TGTGCCAGCAGCTTGGGCCAAAAGCTATATGGCTACACCTTC. Protein sequence: CASSLGQKLYGYTF.

With regard to this clone: The sample has other DNA sequences that encode this CDR3 too. This chain uses TRBV5-6 with TRBJ2-5; 7 bases agree with TRBD1. Germline-derived CDR1 and CDR2 are SGHDT and YYEEEE. There are 13 residues in the CDR3. J gave up 4 bases and V 0 bases, and 0 bases lay outside the gene matches. CDR3 DNA sequence: TGTGCCAGCAGCTTGGGACAGGGAGAGACCCAGTACTTC. Amino acids: CASSLGQGETQYF.

The DNA for the CDR3 is TGTGCCAGCAGCCCGCTCCCCCGAGGACAGGCCCTCCAAGAGACCCAGTACTTC. Translated, it gives CASSPLPRGQALQETQYF. The chain has TRBV5-7 and TRBJ2-5; 7 nucleotides line up with TRBD1. TRBV5-7 is identified as an open reading frame with a role that is uncertain. V was clipped by 4 bases and J by 1 base; unmatched bases: 16. The CDR3 is 18 amino acids.

This chain links TRBV9 with TRBJ2-7; TRBD2 might be the D (6 bases). The CDR3 runs 15 residues. V lost 0 bases and J 2 bases, leaving 12 bases between the germline ends. Germline assignment: CDR1 SGDLS and CDR2 YYNGEE. CDR3 in DNA: TGTGCCAGCAGCGTAGGCGGGGATAGTGCCTACGAGCAGTACTTC. Its protein is CASSVGGDSAYEQYF. The full variable domain, with the rest looked up from reference TRBV9 and TRBJ2-7, is DSGVTQTPKHLITATGQRVTLRCSPRSGDLSVYWYQQSLDQGLQFLIQYYNGEERAKGNILERFSAQQFPDLHSELNLSSLELGDSALYFCASSVGGDSAYEQYFGPGTRLTVT.

The J gene is TRBJ1-6, the V gene TRBV7-9; 9 nucleotides line up with TRBD1. The V gene end was trimmed by 6 bases and the J gene end by 10 bases; junction bases not matched to a gene: 7. Per germline, CDR1 SEHNR and CDR2 FQNEAQ (reference sequence). The CDR3 totals 14 residues. CDR3 region: CASSSGTGHSPLHF. The CDR3 nucleotides are TGTGCCAGCAGTTCCGGGACAGGGCACTCACCCCTCCACTTT.

The V gene is TRBV11-2, the J gene TRBJ1-2, with D perhaps TRBD1 (5 bases). The CDR3 loop spans 14 amino acids. V lost 1 base, J lost 4 bases, and 10 bases lay in between. Germline V gives CDR1 SGHAT, CDR2 FQNNGV. DNA for the CDR3: TGTGCCAGCAGCTTAGTGGGGGGACCCTATGGCTACACCTTC. As protein: CASSLVGGPYGYTF.

In this sample, this clone turned up a few times. The chain has TRBV29-1 and TRBJ2-3; D remains unclear. The V and J ends lost 6 bases and 2 bases respectively, with 12 bases between them. In germline, CDR1 is SQVTM, CDR2 ANQGSEA. The CDR3 is 13 amino acids. DNA of the CDR3: TGCAGCGTAGATCGCGACGCCACAGATACGCAGTATTTT. Its translation is CSVDRDATDTQYF.

This chain links TRBV12-5 with TRBJ1-5, with TRBD1 matching 8 bases. The V gene end was trimmed by 6 bases and the J gene end by 2 bases; junction bases not matched to a gene: 3. This CDR3 has 14 residues. Germline V lookup: CDR1 LGHNT, CDR2 FRNRAP. The chain's CDR3 is CASGPGGRNQPQHF. CDR3 nucleotides: TGTGCTAGTGGCCCAGGGGGCCGCAATCAGCCCCAGCATTTT.

This chain uses TRBV11-1 with TRBJ2-5; no clear D. CDR3 length: 12 residues. Germline V gives CDR1 SGHAT, CDR2 FQDESV (reference sequence). V lost 2 bases to trimming and J lost 5 bases, with 6 bases between them. Here the CDR3 DNA reads TGTGCCAGCAGCTTATCTGGGGAGACCCAGTACTTC. Translated, it gives CASSLSGETQYF.

This clone was recorded a few times. This rearrangement joins TRBV4-1 to TRBJ2-1; 14 nucleotides agree with TRBD2. V dropped 1 base and J dropped 4; count of bases not matched to a gene: 3. The CDR3 runs to 17 residues. CDR1 MGHRA and CDR2 YSYEKL come from the germline V gene. CDR3 residues: CASSQGLAGGRYNEQFF. The CDR3, as DNA: TGCGCCAGCAGCCAAGGACTAGCGGGGGGGCGGTACAATGAGCAGTTCTTC.

This clone appeared a few times. Other DNA sequences in the sample encode the same CDR3. This chain connects TRBV30 to TRBJ2-1, with 7 bases aligning to TRBD2. CDR1 and CDR2 (germline): GTSNPN, SVGIG (reference sequence). The CDR3 spans 16 residues. After removal of 0 bases from V and 0 bases from J, the junction contained 5 bases not matched to a gene. CDR3 sequence (DNA): TGTGCCTGGAGTGTATTCGGGGGGAGCTCCTACAATGAGCAGTTCTTC. Protein sequence: CAWSVFGGSSYNEQFF.

The genes are TRBV5-1 and TRBJ2-3, with D unresolved. Trimming pared 3 bases from V and 2 bases from J, leaving 16 bases between. Per germline, CDR1 SGHRS and CDR2 YFSETQ. The CDR3 covers 16 residues. The CDR3 is CASSSTLSAFTDTQYF. CDR3 sequence (DNA): TGCGCCAGCAGCTCGACCCTATCAGCATTCACAGATACGCAGTATTTT.

The chain uses TRBV5-6 and TRBJ1-2; D is unclear. Between the trimmed V and J ends, which lost 6 bases and 7 bases, there was a span of 16 bases. CDR1 SGHDT and CDR2 YYEEEE come from the germline V gene. CDR3 length equals 13 residues. CDR3 nucleotides: TGTGCCAGCACCCGGATTGAGATCGGTGGCTACACCTTC. Its translation: CASTRIEIGGYTF.

The chain joins TRBV7-9 to TRBJ2-7; no firm D call. Germline V CDR1 and CDR2: SEHNR, FQNEAQ (reference sequence). Trimming stripped 6 bases from V and 1 base from J, with 19 bases between. The CDR3 runs 16 residues. In DNA, the CDR3 is TGTGCCAGCAGAATGGAAGATGGTGGCGCTTCCTACGAGCAGTACTTC. Protein: CASRMEDGGASYEQYF.

In its sample, this clone was seen a few times. The chain recombines TRBV14 with TRBJ2-7; possible D gene TRBD1, 5 bases. The CDR3 has 15 amino acids. Trimming cost V 0 bases and J 4 bases, with 13 bases left between them. CDR1 is SGHDN, CDR2 FVKESK, per germline. This CDR3 reads CASSQDLRQNYEQYF. Here the CDR3 DNA reads TGTGCCAGCAGCCAAGATTTGCGACAGAATTACGAGCAGTACTTC.

The chain is built from TRBV6-6 and TRBJ1-1; D not resolved. The CDR3 loop spans 12 amino acids. Trimming cost V 4 bases and J 5 bases, with 8 bases left between them. Germline V gene sequence: CDR1 MNHNY, CDR2 SVGAGI (reference sequence). The CDR3 nucleotides read TGTGCCAGCAGTTCTCAACGGACTGAAGCTTTCTTT. It translates to CASSSQRTEAFF.

V is TRBV6-5 and J is TRBJ1-6; the match to TRBD1 covers 7 bases. The CDR3 extends over 14 amino acids. Germline lookup yields CDR1 MNHEY and CDR2 SVGAGI. Trimming took 4 bases from V and 6 from J; bases not matched to a gene: 3. The CDR3 is CASSSRDSNSPLHF. For the CDR3, the DNA is TGTGCCAGCAGTTCCCGGGACAGTAATTCACCCCTCCACTTT.

The chain recombines TRBV30 with TRBJ2-2, with D uncertain. This CDR3 has 14 amino acids. Germline assignment: CDR1 GTSNPN and CDR2 SVGIG (reference sequence). V gave up 4 bases and J gave up 4 bases, with 13 bases separating them. The CDR3 DNA sequence: TGTGCCTGGACCCCCCGGTCGGGCACCGGGGAGCTGTTTTTT. It yields the protein CAWTPRSGTGELFF.

This clone came up a few times. The chain joins TRBV2 to TRBJ1-5; possible D gene TRBD1, 5 bases. With 8 bases removed from V and 3 bases from J, the gap between germline ends came to 20 bases. The CDR3 has 16 amino acids. Germline V gene data show CDR1 as SNHLY and CDR2 as FYNNEI. This chain's CDR3 is CASATGRGQFNQPQHF. CDR3 sequence (DNA): TGTGCCAGCGCTACCGGACGGGGCCAATTCAATCAGCCCCAGCATTTT. The entire variable domain, with the rest obtained from reference TRBV2 and TRBJ1-5, is as follows: EPEVTQTPSHQVTQMGQEVILRCVPISNHLYFYWYRQILGQKVEFLVSFYNNEISEKSEIFDDQFSVERPDGSNFTLKIRSTKLEDSAMYFCASATGRGQFNQPQHFGDGTRLSIL.

This chain uses TRBV5-1 with TRBJ2-3, with D perhaps matching TRBD1 (6 bases). V was clipped by 0 bases and J by 3 bases, with 11 bases between them. This CDR3 is built from 15 residues. CDR1 SGHRS and CDR2 YFSETQ come from the germline V gene. The CDR3 loop is CASSLEGVWTDTQYF. CDR3 DNA: TGCGCCAGCAGCTTGGAGGGGGTTTGGACAGATACGCAGTATTTT.

The chain combines TRBV14 with TRBJ2-3; 9 positions agree with TRBD1. Trimming removed 1 base from V and 6 bases from J; junction bases left unmatched: 8. This CDR3 is built from 16 residues. The V gene's germline CDR1 is SGHDN and CDR2 FVKESK. DNA of the CDR3: TGTGCCAGCAGCCAAGCTTGGACAGGGGAATGGGATACGCAGTATTTT. Its translation: CASSQAWTGEWDTQYF.

The chain is built from TRBV4-2 and TRBJ1-1; D perhaps matches TRBD1 (6 bases). The germline gives CDR1 LGHNA, CDR2 YNFKEQ. V lost 0 bases and J lost 4, with 12 bases in between. The CDR3 is made up of 15 amino acids. The CDR3 bases are TGTGCCAGCAGCCAAGAAGGGCAGGGGTTCACTGAAGCTTTCTTT. It yields the protein CASSQEGQGFTEAFF.

The rearrangement joins TRBV7-8 to TRBJ1-2; D call uncertain. The CDR3 consists of 14 residues. With 1 base removed from V and 6 bases from J, the gap between germline ends came to 12 bases. CDR1 is SGHVS, CDR2 FQNEAQ, per germline. CDR3 DNA sequence: TGTGCCAGCAGCTTAGTGGGGTTATTGAATGGCTACACCTTC. It codes for CASSLVGLLNGYTF.